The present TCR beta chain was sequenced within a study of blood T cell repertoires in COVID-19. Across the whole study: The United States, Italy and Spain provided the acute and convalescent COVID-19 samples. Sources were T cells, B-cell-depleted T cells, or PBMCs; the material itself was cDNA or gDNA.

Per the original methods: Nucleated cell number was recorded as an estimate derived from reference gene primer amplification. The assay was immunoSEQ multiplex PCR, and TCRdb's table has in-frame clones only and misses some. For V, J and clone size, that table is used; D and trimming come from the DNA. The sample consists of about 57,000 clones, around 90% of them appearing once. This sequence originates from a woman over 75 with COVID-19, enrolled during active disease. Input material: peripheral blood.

The CDR3 protein is CAWARGTPYNEQFF. The DNA of the CDR3 is TGTGCCTGGGCTCGGGGGACTCCCTACAATGAGCAGTTCTTC. This chain uses TRBV30 with TRBJ2-1; D possibly corresponds to TRBD2 (6 bases). Germline V lookup: CDR1 GTSNPN, CDR2 SVGIG (reference sequence). With 5 bases removed from V and 2 bases from J, the gap between germline ends came to 13 bases. CDR3 size: 14 residues. Complete variable domain (other parts from reference TRBV30 and TRBJ2-1): SQTIHQWPATLVQPVGSPLSLECTVEGTSNPNLYWYRQAAGRGLQLLFYSVGIGQISSEVPQNLSASRPQDRQFILSSKKLLLSDSGFYLCAWARGTPYNEQFFGPGTRLTVL.